This entry lists 20 T cell receptor beta chains sequenced from one sample in a study of post-analysis software for immune sequencing data. Whole-study results and caveats: Patients had higher frequencies than controls of five TRBV segments, including TRBV5-6, TRBV5-1 and TRBV20-1.

These receptors' targets are unknown. Researchers reported that TCR beta cDNA libraries carried unique molecular identifiers. MiXCR, run by TCRdb on the PCR reads, gives a single entry per CDR3 protein. The table lists roughly 800,000 distinct CDR3 sequences, 30% of them singletons. Sequences were obtained from blood. Receptor source: a girl aged 10-17 years with multiple sclerosis.

This clonotype was picked up a small number of times. This chain links TRBV9 with TRBJ2-7, with D possibly matching TRBD1 (6 bases). Deletions cut 7 bases from V and 3 bases from J, with 20 bases between. Germline V gene lookup returns CDR1 SGDLS and CDR2 YYNGEE. The CDR3 totals 15 residues. CDR3 nucleotides: TGTGCCAGCTACACGATCCGGGACATCGACTACGAGCAGTACTTC. Amino acids: CASYTIRDIDYEQYF.

A few counts support this clonotype. The V call is TRBV4-1, the J call TRBJ1-1, with unresolved D. This CDR3 contains 16 residues. V shed 8 bases and J shed 4 bases, with 23 bases lying between them. Per germline, CDR1 MGHRA and CDR2 YSYEKL. Here the CDR3 reads CASDPQGAERFTEAFF. CDR3 bases: TGCGCCAGCGATCCGCAAGGCGCTGAACGTTTCACTGAAGCTTTCTTT.

The J gene is TRBJ2-2, the V gene TRBV6-1, with D perhaps TRBD2 (8 bases). V dropped 6 bases and J dropped 5 bases, with 22 bases sitting between them. The germline gives CDR1 MNHNS, CDR2 SASEGT. CDR3 length: 17 residues. CDR3 amino acids: CASSPIGRGRGTGELFF. The CDR3 DNA reads TGTGCCAGCAGCCCCATCGGGAGGGGGCGGGGTACCGGGGAGCTGTTTTTT.

The chain recombines TRBV9 with TRBJ1-2; D not resolved. Germline V lookup: CDR1 SGDLS, CDR2 YYNGEE. V shed 0 bases and J shed 7 bases, with 10 bases lying between them. The CDR3 loop spans 13 amino acids. DNA for the CDR3: TGTGCCAGCAGCGTAGGGGGAGTAGGTGGCTACACCTTC. Translated: CASSVGGVGGYTF.

This clonotype has a count of ten or more. The chain couples TRBV29-1 to TRBJ2-1; TRBD1 aligns across 10 bases. V shed 4 bases, J shed 3 bases, and the junction held 9 bases outside the gene matches. CDR1 is SQVTM, CDR2 ANQGSEA, per germline. This CDR3 is 16 amino acids long. The CDR3 sequence: CSVVLVRDRGYNEQFF. CDR3 DNA sequence: TGCAGCGTTGTGCTCGTACGGGACAGGGGCTACAATGAGCAGTTCTTC.

This clonotype was counted a few times. The rearrangement joins TRBV29-1 to TRBJ1-2; TRBD1 agrees at 7 bases. The CDR3 covers 14 residues. The junction had 5 bases not matched to a gene; V was cut back by 0 bases and J by 4 bases. Germline assignment: CDR1 SQVTM and CDR2 ANQGSEA. This CDR3 is CSVEEVRGSYGYTF. The CDR3 region has the DNA TGCAGCGTTGAAGAGGTCAGGGGGTCCTATGGCTACACCTTC.

There are a few counts of this clonotype. This rearrangement joins TRBV5-5 to TRBJ2-7, with a tentative D call TRBD1 (5 bases). This CDR3 region has 18 residues. Trimming stripped 4 bases from V and 2 bases from J, with 25 bases between. Germline values: CDR1 SGHKS, CDR2 YYEKEE (reference sequence). The CDR3 nucleotides are TGTGCCAGCAGCAACAACAACTACCGGGCCATCAGGGCCTACGAGCAGTACTTC. It encodes CASSNNNYRAIRAYEQYF. The whole variable domain, filled in from reference TRBV5-5 and TRBJ2-7, reads DAGVTQSPTHLIKTRGQQVTLRCSPISGHKSVSWYQQVLGQGPQFIFQYYEKEERGRGNFPDRFSARQFPNYSSELNVNALLLGDSALYLCASSNNNYRAIRAYEQYFGPGTRLTVT.

This clonotype occurred a few times. The chain combines TRBV11-2 with TRBJ2-2, with TRBD2 identical over 7 bases. This CDR3 region has 16 residues. Trimming removed 10 bases from V and 2 bases from J; junction bases left unmatched: 13. CDR1 and CDR2 (germline): SGHAT, FQNNGV. The CDR3 coding sequence is TGTGCCACCGTCGCGGGGGTCTCCCGCAACACCGGGGAGCTGTTTTTT. Encoded protein: CATVAGVSRNTGELFF.

This clonotype was counted only a few times. V gene TRBV20-1 combines with J gene TRBJ1-6, with 7 bases aligning to TRBD1. The germline gives CDR1 DFQATT, CDR2 SNEGSKA (reference sequence). The trim removed 3 bases at V and 10 bases at J, leaving 9 bases unmatched. The CDR3 runs 14 residues. CDR3 sequence: CSASRDRRSSPLHF. The CDR3 DNA is TGCAGTGCTAGCCGGGACAGACGCTCCTCACCCCTCCACTTT.

CDR3 sequence: CASSPDRWGDIQYF. The CDR3 DNA reads as TGCGCCAGCAGCCCAGATCGATGGGGGGACATTCAGTACTTC. The chain combines TRBV4-3 with TRBJ2-7, with D perhaps matching TRBD2 (6 bases). The DNA end is more similar to TRBJ2-4, so the J call may be wrong. The CDR3 sequence is 14 residues long. CDR1 and CDR2 from the germline V gene are LGHNA and YSLEER.

This clonotype has more than one count but fewer than ten. This chain uses TRBV20-1 with TRBJ2-1; no clear D gene. The CDR3 runs 12 residues. Germline CDR1 DFQATT, CDR2 SNEGSKA (reference sequence). V was cut by 3 bases and J by 7 bases, with 10 bases left in between. The CDR3 reads CSARGFPNEQFF. The CDR3 region has the DNA TGCAGTGCTAGGGGGTTCCCAAATGAGCAGTTCTTC.

This clonotype was seen more than once but under ten times. This rearrangement joins TRBV28 to TRBJ2-3; D possibly uses TRBD1 or TRBD2 (5 bases each). This CDR3 is 17 amino acids long. Trimming left V 5 bases short and J 2 bases short, with 20 bases between. Germline V gives CDR1 MDHEN, CDR2 SYDVKM. Written as DNA, the CDR3 is TGTGCCAGCAGTACTCGGACGGGACCTTACCCCACAGATACGCAGTATTTT. Translated, it gives CASSTRTGPYPTDTQYF.

This clonotype was seen a few times. The V and J genes are TRBV7-2 and TRBJ2-5; 8 bases are a match to TRBD2. Germline V CDR1 and CDR2: SGHTA, FQGNSA. V trimming: 1 base; J trimming: 2 bases; junction bases outside the gene matches: 9. The CDR3 loop spans 17 amino acids. CDR3 protein: CASSLGVTGGPQETQYF. DNA of the CDR3: TGTGCCAGCAGCTTAGGTGTTACGGGAGGGCCTCAAGAGACCCAGTACTTC.

The chain has TRBV2 and TRBJ2-7; D perhaps matches TRBD2 (7 bases). V shed 7 bases and J shed 9 bases, with 22 bases lying between them. CDR3 length equals 14 residues. Germline assignment: CDR1 SNHLY and CDR2 FYNNEI. For the CDR3, the DNA is TGTGCCAGCAATCTGGGGACGGGGGGCCCGATGCAGTACTTC. This sequence encodes CASNLGTGGPMQYF.

The chain joins TRBV12-3 or TRBV12-4 to TRBJ1-1; TRBD1 matches 8 bases. The V gene end was trimmed by 7 bases and the J gene end by 10 bases; junction bases not matched to a gene: 14. This CDR3 region has 14 residues. The CDR3 loop is CASIPKDRAWGAFF. The CDR3 DNA follows: TGTGCCAGCATCCCGAAGGACAGGGCGTGGGGAGCTTTCTTT.

V and J are TRBV7-9 and TRBJ1-5, with D hard to call. V was shortened by 1 base and J by 1 base, with 11 bases between the two germline ends. Germline-derived CDR1 and CDR2 are SEHNR and FQNEAQ (reference sequence). This CDR3 is built from 16 residues. The CDR3 protein is CASSLESGASNQPQHF. The CDR3 DNA follows: TGTGCCAGCAGCTTAGAGTCCGGCGCAAGCAATCAGCCCCAGCATTTT.

This clonotype was counted a few times. V usage is TRBV5-1 and J usage is TRBJ1-2, with a tentative D call TRBD1 (5 bases). CDR1 and CDR2 (germline): SGHRS, YFSETQ. V was shortened by 0 bases and J by 0 bases, with 9 bases between the two germline ends. The CDR3 runs to 15 residues. The CDR3 sequence: CASSLESGTNYGYTF. The CDR3 DNA reads TGCGCCAGCAGCTTGGAATCAGGGACTAACTATGGCTACACCTTC.

The chain combines TRBV11-2 with TRBJ2-7; perhaps TRBD2 as D (5 bases). The CDR3 covers 12 residues. Germline V lookup: CDR1 SGHAT, CDR2 FQNNGV. The ends were cut back, 8 bases at V and 2 bases at J, with 10 bases in the middle. The CDR3 DNA reads TGTGCCAGCGACGGAGGCGCCTACGAGCAGTACTTC. The encoded protein is CASDGGAYEQYF. Variable domain in full (rest from reference TRBV11-2 and TRBJ2-7): EAGVAQSPRYKIIEKRQSVAFWCNPISGHATLYWYQQILGQGPKLLIQFQNNGVVDDSQLPKDRFSAERLKGVDSTLKIQPAKLEDSAVYLCASDGGAYEQYFGPGTRLTVT.

The chain has TRBV25-1 and TRBJ1-2; a possible D gene is TRBD1 (5 bases). Germline lookup yields CDR1 MGHDK and CDR2 SYGVNS. The CDR3 totals 14 residues. V shed 1 base and J shed 8 bases, with 14 bases lying between them. CDR3 coding DNA: TGTGCCAGCAGTGAATCAGGGCCAGATATAGGCTACACCTTC. Residues: CASSESGPDIGYTF.

V gene TRBV27 combines with J gene TRBJ2-6; D is perhaps TRBD1 (5 bases). CDR3 size: 17 residues. Germline V lookup: CDR1 MNHEY, CDR2 SMNVEV (reference sequence). Trimming pared 0 bases from V and 2 bases from J, leaving 11 bases between. CDR3 protein: CASSLSARVAGANVLTF. CDR3 DNA sequence: TGTGCCAGCAGTTTATCGGCCAGGGTAGCTGGGGCCAACGTCCTGACTTTC.